This note documents a single T cell receptor (beta chain) sequence. TCRdb redid the calling of the RT-PCR reads with MiXCR, one entry per CDR3 protein. The sample lists almost 700,000 distinct CDR3 sequences, 14% occurring once. The CDR3 runs 13 residues. Germline values: CDR1 ENHRY, CDR2 SYGVKD. Trimming took 4 bases from V and 6 from J, leaving 10 bases between them. Sequencing input: memory CD4+ T cells from blood. This receptor was obtained from a female donor in good health, serving as a healthy control. This chain links TRBV10-3 with TRBJ1-5, with D maybe TRBD1 (6 bases). CDR3: CAISAGAGQPQHF. The DNA of the CDR3 is TGTGCCATCAGTGCGGGGGCGGGTCAGCCCCAGCATTTT.